This is a list of T cell receptor beta chains from one sample in a study of CXCR3-negative and CXCR3-positive naive CD8 T cells. After re-calling the 5' RACE reads, TCRdb lists one entry per CDR3 protein, DNA absent. The listing records 130,000 to 150,000 distinct CDR3 sequences. The sample comprised naive CXCR3+ CD8+ T cells from blood. Receptor source: a human donor in good health. Some clones in this sample may be carry-over from other donors' samples. The CDR3 runs from the conserved cysteine through the conserved F or W.

J | V | CDR3
TRBJ1-1 | TRBV29-1 | CSAPSGGAEAFF
TRBJ2-5 | TRBV28 | CVSSSSGEVEETQYF
TRBJ2-1 | TRBV10-3 | CAISEAGDNEQFF
TRBJ2-7 | TRBV28 | CASAGGGFYEQYF
TRBJ1-2 | TRBV29-1 | CSVRDSVDYGYTF
TRBJ2-1 | TRBV4-2 | CASSQEERGANEQFF
TRBJ2-7 | TRBV7-6 | CASSLSGAPSYEQYF
TRBJ2-7 | TRBV11-3 | CASSFGPAYEQYF
TRBJ2-1 | TRBV28 | CASSGQGSYNEQFF
TRBJ1-1 | TRBV12-5 | CASGLVEGTEAFF
TRBJ2-7 | TRBV4-3 | CASSHYTGGGYEQYF
TRBJ2-1 | TRBV20-1 | CSARGGLVYYNEQFF
TRBJ2-3 | TRBV15 | CATSRRLAGPYQTDTQYF
TRBJ2-7 | TRBV7-9 | CASSERGTPYEQYF
TRBJ2-1 | TRBV19 | CASSMASGAYNEQFF
TRBJ2-5 | TRBV12-3/TRBV12-4 | CASSDRDTGHQETQYF
TRBJ2-1 | TRBV7-9 | CASSPALGIYNEQFF
TRBJ2-7 | TRBV6-2/TRBV6-3 | CASSYPVPGTGTYEQYF
TRBJ2-7 | TRBV5-5 | CASSWGGTYEQYF
TRBJ2-7 | TRBV29-1 | CSAWTGLEQYF
TRBJ2-1 | TRBV28 | CASNPLAKISGSSYNEQFF
TRBJ1-4 | TRBV14 | CASSAFSGLREKLFF
TRBJ1-1 | TRBV29-1 | CSVTPDGGPSEAFF
TRBJ2-1 | TRBV27 | CASSPIQGLGYNEQFF
TRBJ2-7 | TRBV7-9 | CASSPGAYEQYF
TRBJ1-1 | TRBV18 | CASSPIGTGEAFF
TRBJ2-1 | TRBV30 | CAWSRGYEQFF
TRBJ2-2 | TRBV7-9 | CASTSGRTNTGELFF
TRBJ2-5 | TRBV7-9 | CASSLEGNLQYF
TRBJ2-7 | TRBV13 | CASSYGSVYEQYF
TRBJ1-5 | TRBV16 | CASTRFGNQAQHF
TRBJ2-5 | TRBV6-2/TRBV6-3 | CASSKGIQETQYF
TRBJ1-1 | TRBV6-1 | CASSGRGGSTEAFF
TRBJ2-3 | TRBV7-3 | CASSPWGESDTQYF
TRBJ2-1 | TRBV4-2 | CASSQDEMWAEQFF
TRBJ2-5 | TRBV7-9 | CASSSSEEETQYF
TRBJ2-1 | TRBV11-2 | CASSRNNRPGYNEQFF
TRBJ2-2 | TRBV6-4 | CASSEGDTGELFF
TRBJ1-1 | TRBV30 | CAWLAENTEAFF
TRBJ2-5 | TRBV7-9 | CASHGPGPAETQYF
TRBJ1-2 | TRBV7-6 | CASSSEISGQGYGYTF
TRBJ2-5 | TRBV29-1 | CSVEVLQGRQETQYF
TRBJ2-1 | TRBV12-3/TRBV12-4 | CATRGWRNEQFF
TRBJ2-1 | TRBV6-5 | CASSYSGTSSYNEQFF
TRBJ2-7 | TRBV12-3/TRBV12-4 | CASRYGTTDEQYF
TRBJ1-2 | TRBV29-1 | CSAEGTGRKDYGYTF
TRBJ2-3 | TRBV28 | CASSGLVTDTQYF
TRBJ1-1 | TRBV5-5 | CASSSGTQGTEAFF
TRBJ1-4 | TRBV20-1 | CSARARGYGSTNEKLFF
TRBJ2-1 | TRBV14 | CASSQETGQHNEQFF
TRBJ2-7 | TRBV7-2 | CASSLASSYEQYF
TRBJ2-1 | TRBV5-1 | CASSLEGGHSNEQFF
TRBJ2-1 | TRBV5-1 | CASSLETSGRLSYNEQFF
TRBJ2-1 | TRBV5-8 | CASSWKWGNEQFF